This TCR beta chain was recorded in a study of cytomegalovirus exposure and HLA in healthy donors (dated by TCRdb to between 2016 and 2019). Concerning the study at large: An earlier analysis of 587 of the donors reported 250 to 300 Gb of sequence data and some 100 million unique TCR beta sequences from about 179 million T cells. Donor age, sex, ethnicity and CMV serostatus were compiled together with the repertoire data. A later genetic analysis used genome-wide SNP genotypes for about 65% of the 666 donors, treating that subset as a discovery cohort. About 280 gigabases of sequencing data and approximately 91 million unique TCR sequences made up an early release that covered under 750 HLA-typed donors. A later analysis re-examined previously published TCR beta repertoires from just over 650 donors and added high-resolution HLA genotyping to investigate patterns of TCR occurrence. Using immunosequencing, the study profiled T cell repertoires from 500 to 800 subjects and related those repertoires to cytomegalovirus serostatus. Four or five DR-DQ haplotypes were treated as single units for association and clustering because of strong linkage in the cohort. An earlier analysis of 587 of the donors used high-throughput TCR beta sequencing to judge whether each TCR beta V gene segment behaved as functional or pseudogenic. Every repertoire in the discovery cohort had been generated on one and the same sequencing platform. The study was designed to test whether signatures of past pathogen exposure could be identified by cataloging public T cell receptors. Of the approximately 400 genotyped donors, 80% to 90% were placed in the genetic ancestry cluster associated with self-reported Caucasian donors. A separate validation cohort of some 130 different subjects was used in addition to the approximately 700-subject first cohort. Rather than using new phenotypic data, the later analysis identified candidate immune exposures from TCR beta sequences and from how often those sequences occurred across donors. On average, around 240,000 unique TCR beta nucleotide sequences were sequenced per donor among about 400 genotyped donors of the cohort, with 15% to 20% of those sequences being non-productive. HLA typing covered class I and class II loci at four-digit resolution. The number of donors typed differed by locus, with roughly 629-640 for A, B, C, DRB1 and DQB1, 522 for DQA1, some 570 for DPA1, and over 400 for DPB1. High-throughput TCR immunosequencing, statistical association of individual TCRs with disease status, and machine learning were combined to predict cytomegalovirus infection status.

Receptors were amplified or captured by the immunoSEQ multiplex PCR assay. For the multiplex PCR, a mixture combining 60 forward primers for TCR Vbeta segments and 13 reverse primers for TCR Jbeta segments was used. The CDR3 region of rearranged TCR beta genes was amplified from genomic DNA by a multiplex PCR assay. The Illumina HiSeq System was used to sequence the amplified TCR beta libraries as 87-base-pair reads. In the original analysis: In a later analysis, 70 million to 95 million unique TCR beta chains were counted across the 666 repertoires, and roughly 9.9 million of these chains were shared by at least two donors. A nearest-neighbor algorithm error-corrected the raw reads and collapsed the reads into unique sequences, merging closely related sequences to remove PCR and sequencing errors. CDR3 sequences were aligned to IMGT reference sequences to assign V, D and J gene segments. Each retained sequence needed at least a six-nucleotide match to both a V gene segment and a J gene segment. Rearrangements were called productive when the CDR3 lacked stop codons and stayed in frame with V and J; all others were non-productive. CDR3 was defined according to IMGT convention as the region running from the second conserved V-encoded cysteine to the conserved J-encoded phenylalanine. Sequences without an unambiguous match to a single V gene segment were excluded from the earlier analysis of 450 to 750 of the donors. An earlier analysis of a few hundred of the donors called V segments functional above 56.7% productive rearrangements and segregating when the between-donor standard deviation exceeded 5%. A statistical classification framework was built for diagnosing cytomegalovirus status from the catalog of TCR beta chain sequences. In a later analysis, V and J genes were assigned by comparing TCR nucleotide sequences against IMGT/GENE-DB human TR gene sequences. In a later analysis, CDR3 sequences and most-parsimonious VDJ recombination scenarios were assigned using the TCRdist pipeline. In a later analysis, each TCR beta chain was defined by its CDR3 amino acid sequence together with its V-gene family, and reads lacking a unique V-gene family were excluded. To address suspected cross-contamination and a sequencing artifact, a later analysis removed approximately 590 highly shared, low-generation-probability nucleotide sequences. In a later analysis, a clonal expansion index was calculated for each public chain from normalized within-repertoire ranks of inferred template counts. A later analysis computed generation probabilities with a VDJ recombination model fitted to out-of-frame rearrangements, and checked the results against IGoR. In a later analysis, hypergeometric tests were used to score TCR-TCR, TCR-HLA and TCR-CMV co-occurrence, with a repertoire-size bias correction applied to TCR pairs. A later analysis estimated false discovery rates by permuting HLA or CMV assignments 20 times. In a later analysis, co-occurring TCRs were grouped using DBSCAN, with TCRdist sequence similarity added in when clustering inside HLA-allele-positive subsets. Repertoires with fewer than 30,000 or more than 120,000 public chains, plus five repertoires with anomalous nucleotide sharing, were excluded from co-occurrence clustering. TCRdb provides this immuneACCESS table in a form limited to in-frame rearrangements. Some clones are lacking; in checked studies, under half of them reflect an unresolved V gene, and why the rest are absent is not known. The D gene and trimming were derived from the DNA, and the V and J assignments and clone size from that table. The sample data list some 190,000 clones, and about 87% of these were observed just once. 1.3% of the sample is taken by the ten largest.

Concerning this clone: Its recognized antigen is unknown. Base-call qualities are not available, and no considerably larger clone is one nucleotide away.

The cohort comprised 550 to 700 healthy bone marrow donors. Cohort members were all nominally healthy when sampled, although unrecorded immune exposures were likely present. The donor tested CMV seronegative and was one of the 352 seronegative cohort members. Each donor provided a peripheral blood sample, and peripheral blood mononuclear cells were used for TCR beta sequencing. Genomic DNA extraction from the blood cell samples was performed with the Qiagen DNeasy Blood Extraction Kit. From the cysteine up to the phenylalanine, the CDR3 has a length of 14 residues. Left in the record is the CDR3 DNA by itself, 42 bases read in frame from the first base. Trimmed from V: 6 bases; trimmed from J: 4 bases; junction bases lacking a gene match: 5. CDR1 and CDR2 are read off the germline V gene as MNHEY and SVGAGI. Overall results and qualifications from the work: Specific HLA alleles were associated with 15,000 to 20,000 TCR beta sequences at a false discovery rate of 0.05 in a later analysis. Only TCR beta chains were sequenced in this cohort, and the absence of alpha or paired-chain data limited detectable features. In a later genetic analysis, fewer N-insertions in productive TCRs were reported among donors in an Asian-associated ancestry cluster than the roughly 700-donor mean. A total of 164 TCR beta chains were listed by the study as associated with cytomegalovirus. Because counts were too low, some 17 rarely observed V segments, including chromosome 9 orphons, were excluded from the earlier analysis of about 500 of the donors. A further reported finding was that TCR beta sequences accurately predicted the HLA-A and HLA-B alleles for most subjects in the first cohort. While some public TCRs were present in many individuals, most TCR sequences turned up only very rarely across donors. CMV serostatus was the only immune exposure information available for the cohort. A few of the identified cytomegalovirus-associated TCR beta chains were confirmed in vitro to be specific for cytomegalovirus antigens. The sequencing pipeline was judged likely to have produced a cluster of highly shared sequence variants as a technical artifact. According to the authors, the approach could potentially be generalized to other disease states and immunological phenotypes. Because the 87-base-pair reads could not distinguish some IMGT-functional V segments, including TRBV6-2 and TRBV6-3, those segments were excluded. An association between a missense DCLRE1C variant and V-gene and J-gene trimming of TCR beta chains was found in a later genetic analysis and replicated in an independent cohort. According to a later analysis, TCR association rates differed among HLA loci, with DRB1 alleles showing the most associated TCRs and HLA-C alleles showing the fewest. According to a later analysis, most CMV-associated TCR beta chains appeared to be HLA-restricted, and the HLA associations seemed to be driven largely by CMV exposure. Roughly uniform sequencing depth across donors was assumed in presence/absence analyses, although this assumption may not hold. The classifier was reported to diagnose cytomegalovirus status with high specificity and sensitivity in both the original cohort and the validation cohort. Strong co-occurrence of HLA alleles, especially DR and DQ, made assigning TCR associations to individual alleles difficult. In a later analysis, HLA-associated TCR beta chains showed more clonal expansion and lower generation probabilities than non-associated chains that were equally common. A later analysis reported that several top co-occurrence clusters appeared linked to parvovirus B19, influenza, CMV and Epstein-Barr virus. An earlier analysis of approximately 530 of the donors showed that most TCR beta V segments appeared in productive rearrangements either about 90% or about 30% of the time, which broadly matched IMGT annotations. HLA typing was unavailable for some donors at each locus, so association tests used only the typed subset. Linkage disequilibrium might explain the correlated functional status among segregating V segments, but an unknown experimental factor could not be ruled out.

The clonotype was recovered from a man younger than 40 in good health and CMV-seronegative. Sequencing input: PBMCs. This receptor chain uses TRBV6-5 and TRBJ1-5, with 8 bases in between that match TRBD1. The CDR3 reads as follows: CASRGQEGNQPQHF. The bases are TGTGCCAGCAGGGGACAGGAGGGAAATCAGCCCCAGCATTTT.